This T cell receptor beta chain was sequenced for a study of early stage breast cancer tumors. Across the study: The ER+/PR+/HER2- tumors included about 8 ductal and four lobular carcinomas. Findings and limits, study-wide: In about 85% of the 16 patients, blood comparison separated tumor from normal breast.

Using immunoSEQ multiplex PCR, the repertoire was profiled, and TCRdb retains in-frame clones only, with some absent. The sample lists some 48,000 clones, about 80% occurring once. About this clone itself: Its antigen is currently unknown.

Germline V lookup: CDR1 KGHSH, CDR2 LQKENI. Trimming stripped 3 bases from V and 5 bases from J, with 13 bases between. The CDR3 spans 14 residues. This receptor was identified in a person aged 45 to 60 with breast cancer. V gene TRBV18 combines with J gene TRBJ1-1, with D perhaps matching TRBD1 (6 bases). The source material was blood. CDR3 sequence reads: CASSPRTDGTEAFF. The CDR3 bases are TGTGCCAGCTCACCGCGGACAGACGGGACTGAAGCTTTCTTT.